This T cell receptor (beta chain) was sequenced in a study of control samples from healthy donors and cancer patients. The germline gives CDR1 MNHEY, CDR2 SVGAGI. Trimming took 7 bases from V and 4 from J, leaving 18 bases between them. This CDR3 has 15 amino acids. Sequencing used immunoSEQ multiplex PCR; TCRdb keeps in-frame clones, though not all of them. The profile shows tens of thousands of clones, about 80% of them singletons. Sequenced material: blood. This TCR came from a man aged 50 to 59 in good health. This sequence joins TRBV6-5 and TRBJ2-3, with a weak D call TRBD1 (6 bases). The CDR3: CASTLGAGTSDTQYF. The CDR3 DNA reads TGTGCCAGCACACTGGGGGCAGGGACCTCAGATACGCAGTATTTT.